This TCR beta chain is from a study of T cell responses to AZD1222 COVID-19 vaccine. Between the trimmed V and J ends, which lost 0 bases and 3 bases, there was a span of 10 bases. The CDR3 length is 14 residues. Germline V gives CDR1 SGHRS, CDR2 YFSETQ. Some clones are missing from TCRdb's copy, which holds only in-frame ones; the method was immunoSEQ multiplex PCR. The data contain tens of thousands of clones, roughly nine tenths of them singletons. Study-wide points: Two AZD1222 administrations were followed by greater Spike-specific TCR breadth and depth.

Turning to this clone: Its antigen is as yet unknown.

The receptor was isolated from an adult in good health. The source material was peripheral blood, sampled on day 0 of AZD1222 vaccination. This sequence joins TRBV5-1 and TRBJ2-7; D ambiguous. In DNA, the CDR3 is TGCGCCAGCAGCTTGGCCCCGGAGTACTACGAGCAGTACTTC. Translating gives CASSLAPEYYEQYF.